This record covers a single TCR beta chain. The antigen remains undetermined. The CDR3 loop spans 14 amino acids. Germline V gene sequence: CDR1 GTSNPN, CDR2 SVGIG (reference sequence). With 4 bases clipped from V and 4 bases from J, the junction kept 10 bases outside the gene matches. This entry is derived from a study of cytomegalovirus exposure and HLA in healthy donors. Amplification used 60 Vbeta primers and 13 Jbeta primers. Here immunoSEQ multiplex PCR was the method, and the copy in TCRdb shows in-frame clones only, minus some. The repertoire holds 150,000 to 250,000 clones, with around 78% as singletons. Whole-study results and caveats: Clonal expansion was found to be greater in HLA-associated TCR beta chains than in equally common others in a later analysis. A missense DCLRE1C variant was associated with V- and J-gene trimming of TCR beta chains in a later analysis, and an independent cohort replicated the association.

Sequencing was carried out using PBMCs. The TCR originated in a man aged 25 to 45 in good health and CMV-seronegative. The chain carries TRBV30 and TRBJ2-7, with 7 bases lining up with TRBD2. Here the CDR3 reads CAWTQWGGKYEQYF. The DNA of the CDR3 is TGTGCCTGGACACAGTGGGGGGGAAAGTACGAGCAGTACTTC. The full variable domain, completed using reference TRBV30 and TRBJ2-7, is SQTIHQWPATLVQPVGSPLSLECTVEGTSNPNLYWYRQAAGRGLQLLFYSVGIGQISSEVPQNLSASRPQDRQFILSSKKLLLSDSGFYLCAWTQWGGKYEQYFGPGTRLTVT.